Each of the 24 T cell receptor beta chains below was sequenced from the same sample in a study of T cells in Graves' hyperthyroidism and ophthalmopathy. Researchers amplified the TCR beta CDR3 regions from RNA transcripts. HTBI primers drove first-round RT-PCR of the TCR CDR3. In TCRdb, the multiplex PCR reads were re-called with MiXCR into one record per CDR3 protein. Of 300,000 to 400,000 distinct CDR3 sequences listed, around 20% are singletons. Sequences were obtained from blood. The receptors originated from a woman between 45 and 65 years old with Graves' hyperthyroidism.

V and J are TRBV6-1 and TRBJ2-7, with D perhaps assigned TRBD1 or TRBD2 (5 bases each). Germline V CDR1 and CDR2: MNHNS, SASEGT. This CDR3 has 13 amino acids. With 6 bases removed from V and 6 bases from J, the gap between germline ends came to 15 bases. The CDR3 region is CASRKRGAPEQYF. In DNA, the CDR3 is TGTGCCAGCAGGAAAAGAGGGGCCCCCGAGCAGTACTTC.

The table lists this clonotype with many counts. This rearrangement joins TRBV20-1 to TRBJ1-4; no clear D. This CDR3 contains 15 residues. Germline lookup yields CDR1 DFQATT and CDR2 SNEGSKA (reference sequence). Trimming left V 7 bases short and J 0 bases short, with 15 bases between. As DNA, the CDR3 is TGCAGTGTTGAGAGGTCCTCGGCAACTAATGAAAAACTGTTTTTT. Amino acid sequence: CSVERSSATNEKLFF.

This clonotype has at least ten counts. V usage is TRBV3-1 and J usage is TRBJ1-5, with 7 bases lining up with TRBD1. CDR1 and CDR2 (germline): LGHDT, YNNKEL (reference sequence). This CDR3 is built from 15 residues. J lost 4 bases, V lost 0 bases, and 3 bases had no gene match. The CDR3 nucleotides read TGTGCCAGCAGCCAAGATTGGGGACAGAATCAGCCCCAGCATTTT. This encodes CASSQDWGQNQPQHF.

CDR3 in amino acids: CASSEPTLAGGQWADTQYF. In nucleotides, the CDR3 is TGTGCCAGCAGTGAACCGACCCTAGCGGGGGGGCAGTGGGCAGATACGCAGTATTTT. The V and J genes are TRBV6-1 and TRBJ2-3, with 12 bases lining up with TRBD2. V shed 2 bases, J shed 4 bases, and the junction held 13 bases outside the gene matches. The CDR3 loop spans 19 amino acids. The V gene's germline CDR1 is MNHNS and CDR2 SASEGT.

This clonotype was seen many times. J is TRBJ2-1 and V is TRBV12-3 or TRBV12-4; maybe TRBD2 (6 bases). This CDR3 has 13 amino acids. Trimming stripped 6 bases from V and 9 bases from J, with 15 bases between. CDR3 amino acids: CASRQLAISEQFF. CDR3 nucleotide sequence: TGTGCCAGCAGGCAACTAGCAATCAGTGAGCAGTTCTTC.

There are a few counts of this clonotype. J is TRBJ2-1 and V is TRBV6-1; 9 nucleotides line up with TRBD1. The germline V gene has CDR1 MNHNS and CDR2 SASEGT. CDR3 length equals 15 residues. The trim removed 10 bases at V and 7 bases at J, leaving 14 bases unmatched. The CDR3 here is CATATGGTGKNEQFF. In DNA, the CDR3 is TGTGCCACCGCAACGGGTGGGACAGGGAAGAATGAGCAGTTCTTC.

This clonotype was observed many times. The chain couples TRBV7-3 to TRBJ1-5; possible D gene TRBD1, 6 bases. The germline CDR1 and CDR2 sequences are SGHTA and FQGTGA. V lost 1 base and J lost 5, with 18 bases in between. CDR3 size: 17 residues. The CDR3 spells CASSLIVGRGEDQPQHF. The DNA for the CDR3 is TGTGCCAGCAGCTTAATTGTGGGCAGGGGAGAGGATCAGCCCCAGCATTTT.

This clonotype showed up many times. This chain links TRBV3-1 with TRBJ2-7; 11 bases match TRBD1. Unmatched junction bases numbered 4, after V lost 5 bases and J lost 1 base. Germline V gene lookup returns CDR1 LGHDT and CDR2 YNNKEL (reference sequence). This CDR3 has 15 residues. The CDR3 nucleotides are TGTGCCAGCAGCAACGGACAGGGGGCTTCCTACGAGCAGTACTTC. This sequence encodes CASSNGQGASYEQYF.

This clonotype has a count of ten or more. The V gene is TRBV3-1, the J gene TRBJ1-2; D ambiguous. V lost 4 bases, J lost 4 bases, and 13 bases lay in between. Germline V gene sequence: CDR1 LGHDT, CDR2 YNNKEL (reference sequence). There are 14 residues in the CDR3. The CDR3 DNA reads as TGTGCCAGCAGCCCAGCCAACGCTGGCTATGGCTACACCTTC. Its translation is CASSPANAGYGYTF.

This clonotype was seen more than once but under ten times. J is TRBJ2-7 and V is TRBV6-2 or TRBV6-3, with no clear D. This CDR3 comprises 13 residues. The V end lost 2 bases, the J end lost 7 bases, and 12 bases lay between the germline ends. Germline CDR1 is MNHEY and CDR2 is SVGEGT. In DNA form, the CDR3 reads TGTGCCAGCAGTTACGGATTACCTTTGGAGCAGTACTTC. The encoded protein is CASSYGLPLEQYF.

The chain links TRBV6-1 to TRBJ1-5, with TRBD1 identical over 8 bases. The CDR3 loop spans 15 amino acids. CDR1 is MNHNS and CDR2 is SASEGT in the germline V gene. The J segment lost 6 bases and the V segment lost 2 bases, leaving 6 bases of the junction unmatched. The CDR3 here is CASSEYQGASQPQHF. The CDR3 region has the DNA TGTGCCAGCAGTGAATATCAGGGGGCCTCTCAGCCCCAGCATTTT.

The chain joins TRBV20-1 to TRBJ2-2; D remains unclear. The germline CDR1 and CDR2 sequences are DFQATT and SNEGSKA (reference sequence). There are 11 residues in the CDR3. The ends were cut back, 4 bases at V and 4 bases at J, with 4 bases in the middle. The CDR3 reads CSANPTGELFF. DNA for the CDR3: TGCAGTGCTAATCCCACCGGGGAGCTGTTTTTT.

V is TRBV20-1 and J is TRBJ2-7; 9 bases are shared with TRBD1. The germline V gene has CDR1 DFQATT and CDR2 SNEGSKA (reference sequence). CDR3 length: 14 residues. Losses at the gene ends were 6 bases for V and 1 base for J; bases not matched to a gene: 7. The CDR3 sequence: CSAWTGAGSYEQYF. For the CDR3, the DNA is TGCAGTGCCTGGACAGGGGCCGGGTCCTACGAGCAGTACTTC.

This clonotype was counted between two and nine times. V usage is TRBV10-3 and J usage is TRBJ1-3; D is possibly TRBD1 (6 bases). Trimming left V 5 bases short and J 0 bases short, with 14 bases between. Germline V CDR1 and CDR2: ENHRY, SYGVKD. The CDR3 spans 16 residues. The CDR3 is CAISSQGQGSGNTIYF. In DNA, the CDR3 is TGTGCCATCAGTTCCCAGGGGCAAGGCTCTGGAAACACCATATATTTT.

This clonotype was counted many times. V usage is TRBV2 and J usage is TRBJ2-1, with unresolved D. CDR3 length: 13 residues. V shed 1 base and J shed 4 bases, with 5 bases lying between them. In germline, CDR1 is SNHLY, CDR2 FYNNEI. The CDR3 is CASSEVGYNEQFF. In nucleotides, the CDR3 is TGTGCCAGCAGTGAAGTAGGGTACAATGAGCAGTTCTTC.

Many counts were recorded for this clonotype. V is TRBV20-1 and J is TRBJ2-5; D is undetermined. Germline values: CDR1 DFQATT, CDR2 SNEGSKA (reference sequence). The CDR3 covers 13 residues. The V end was cut by 2 bases, the J end by 7 bases, with 14 bases between. For the CDR3, the DNA is TGCAGTGCTAGATTGGTCACTATTGGGACCCAGTACTTC. Translation gives CSARLVTIGTQYF.

This clonotype was seen more than once but under ten times. V is TRBV10-2 and J is TRBJ2-4; no firm D call. V was clipped by 4 bases and J by 4 bases, with 11 bases between them. This CDR3 spans 14 amino acids. Germline V gene sequence: CDR1 WSHSY, CDR2 SAAADI. CDR3 amino acids: CASSVVGAKNIQYF. The CDR3 DNA follows: TGCGCCAGCAGTGTTGTAGGAGCGAAAAACATTCAGTACTTC.

This clonotype showed up many times. The chain joins TRBV20-1 to TRBJ2-7, with TRBD1 matching 9 bases. CDR3 length: 16 residues. Unmatched junction bases numbered 13, after V lost 2 bases and J lost 5 bases. The germline V gene encodes CDR1 DFQATT and CDR2 SNEGSKA (reference sequence). CDR3 nucleotides: TGCAGTGCTAGAATCAACCTGGGAACAGGGGGCAACGAGCAGTACTTC. Encoded protein: CSARINLGTGGNEQYF.

In its sample, this clonotype was seen many times. The chain combines TRBV20-1 with TRBJ1-6; no firm D call. Germline-derived CDR1 and CDR2 are DFQATT and SNEGSKA (reference sequence). There are 13 residues in the CDR3. V shed 0 bases and J shed 9 bases, with 9 bases lying between them. The CDR3 nucleotides read TGCAGTGCTAGAGACATCCTCGGTTCACCCCTCCACTTT. Translation: CSARDILGSPLHF.

This clonotype was picked up many times. This rearrangement joins TRBV2 to TRBJ1-4; no definite D call. Trimming stripped 6 bases from V and 5 bases from J, with 16 bases between. From germline, CDR1 is SNHLY and CDR2 FYNNEI. This CDR3 spans 15 amino acids. As DNA, the CDR3 is TGTGCCAGCAGCCTGCCGAATGGTGGCAATGAAAAACTGTTTTTT. This encodes CASSLPNGGNEKLFF.

This clonotype was recorded many times. The chain uses TRBV2 and TRBJ1-4; 7 bases line up with TRBD1. Germline lookup yields CDR1 SNHLY and CDR2 FYNNEI. J lost 4 bases, V lost 6 bases, and 8 bases had no gene match. This CDR3 region has 15 residues. The CDR3 DNA sequence: TGTGCCAGCAGAGGGGCCGGGACAGTTAATGAAAAACTGTTTTTT. Its translation is CASRGAGTVNEKLFF. Using reference TRBV2 and TRBJ1-4 for the parts outside the CDR3, the full variable domain is EPEVTQTPSHQVTQMGQEVILRCVPISNHLYFYWYRQILGQKVEFLVSFYNNEISEKSEIFDDQFSVERPDGSNFTLKIRSTKLEDSAMYFCASRGAGTVNEKLFFGSGTQLSVL.

This clonotype was detected ten times or more. V and J are TRBV28 and TRBJ2-1, with 12 bases identical to TRBD1. CDR3 size: 16 residues. With V trimmed by 5 bases and J by 7 bases, 9 bases remained unmatched. Germline CDR1 is MDHEN and CDR2 is SYDVKM. DNA of the CDR3: TGTGCCAGCAGTCCTGTCCCGGGACAGGGGGCAAATGAGCAGTTCTTC. Amino acid sequence: CASSPVPGQGANEQFF.

The chain is built from TRBV18 and TRBJ2-5; a possible D gene is TRBD2 (6 bases). This CDR3 contains 16 residues. Deletions cut 3 bases from V and 3 bases from J, with 17 bases between. Germline V gene lookup returns CDR1 KGHSH and CDR2 LQKENI. The CDR3 nucleotides read TGTGCCAGCTCACCTTTGCTCAGAGCGGGCAAAGAGACCCAGTACTTC. This codes for CASSPLLRAGKETQYF.

In regard to this clonotype: Just one base apart from a much larger clone, this may be a read error. The chain recombines TRBV3-1 with TRBJ1-4; D may be TRBD1 (6 bases). V was pared by 6 bases and J by 4 bases, with 15 bases between. This CDR3 has 15 residues. Germline V gives CDR1 LGHDT, CDR2 YNNKEL (reference sequence). The CDR3 region has the DNA TGTGCCAGCAGACAACCAGGGGTTAATAATGAAAAACTGTTTTTT. It specifies CASRQPGVNNEKLFF.